One and the same sample provided the 17 T cell receptor beta chains below, sequenced in a study of OX40 agonist ivuxolimab in advanced cancers. Clones were read by immunoSEQ multiplex PCR, and TCRdb kept only the in-frame ones, dropping some. Of more than 45,000 clones listed, around nine tenths are singletons. This specimen consisted of CD4+ or CD8+ T cells sorted from blood, obtained in a trial of the OX40 agonist ivuxolimab. These receptors were collected from an adult with an advanced solid tumor such as melanoma, head and neck, liver or kidney cancer.

The chain uses TRBV27 and TRBJ2-5; D might be TRBD2 (5 bases). This CDR3 is 14 amino acids long. V was clipped by 5 bases and J by 5 bases, with 15 bases between them. Germline CDR1 and CDR2: MNHEY and SMNVEV (reference sequence). DNA for the CDR3: TGTGCCAGCAGTCCCATAGGAGGTGAGGAGACCCAGTACTTC. Its translation is CASSPIGGEETQYF.

The rearrangement uses TRBV4-1 and TRBJ2-7; D is possibly TRBD2 (5 bases). The CDR3 runs to 17 residues. Deletions cut 0 bases from V and 4 bases from J, with 19 bases between. Germline V gene data show CDR1 as MGHRA and CDR2 as YSYEKL. The chain's CDR3 is CASSQDNSRTFGYEQYF. The CDR3, as DNA: TGCGCCAGCAGCCAAGATAACAGCCGGACTTTCGGGTACGAGCAGTACTTC.

V is TRBV9 and J is TRBJ2-3; D may be TRBD1 (6 bases). The length of the CDR3 is 15 residues. Trimming shortened V by 0 bases and J by 1 base, and 9 bases separated the two germline ends. Germline-derived CDR1 and CDR2 are SGDLS and YYNGEE. This CDR3 is CASSVDRAGTDTQYF. DNA of the CDR3: TGTGCCAGCAGCGTAGACAGGGCAGGCACAGATACGCAGTATTTT.

This clone was detected only a few times. The chain joins TRBV6-5 to TRBJ1-5; no definite D call. V lost 0 bases and J lost 4, with 7 bases in between. The CDR3 is 14 amino acids. Germline V CDR1 and CDR2: MNHEY, SVGAGI. The CDR3 region has the DNA TGTGCCAGCAGTTACTCTAGGATAAATCAGCCCCAGCATTTT. Its translation: CASSYSRINQPQHF.

The chain combines TRBV5-1 with TRBJ1-4; D may be TRBD1 (5 bases). CDR1 is SGHRS and CDR2 is YFSETQ in the germline V gene. This CDR3 has 18 residues. Deletions cut 4 bases from V and 0 bases from J, with 19 bases between. The CDR3 is CASSPPSFGAATNEKLFF. In DNA form, the CDR3 reads TGCGCCAGCAGCCCCCCATCCTTTGGGGCCGCAACTAATGAAAAACTGTTTTTT.

The chain employs TRBV6-5 and TRBJ2-2; D is possibly TRBD1 or TRBD2 (5 bases each). The CDR3 runs to 14 residues. The germline V gene encodes CDR1 MNHEY and CDR2 SVGAGI. V gave up 3 bases and J gave up 4 bases, with 9 bases separating them. The CDR3 region has the DNA TGTGCCAGCAGTTATTGGGACGTCACCGGGGAGCTGTTTTTT. This codes for CASSYWDVTGELFF.

This clone is a singleton in its sample. V is TRBV2 and J is TRBJ2-7, with no clear D. The germline gives CDR1 SNHLY, CDR2 FYNNEI. V lost 4 bases and J lost 0, with 13 bases in between. The CDR3 totals 15 residues. For the CDR3, the DNA is TGTGCCAGCAGTGCCGCCCCTAAGAGCTCCTACGAGCAGTACTTC. Translating gives CASSAAPKSSYEQYF.

The V gene is TRBV9, the J gene TRBJ2-1; either TRBD1 or TRBD2 may fit D (5 bases each). The CDR3 contains 14 residues. The V end was cut by 3 bases, the J end by 5 bases, with 12 bases between. Germline V gene sequence: CDR1 SGDLS, CDR2 YYNGEE. In nucleotides, the CDR3 is TGTGCCAGCAGCGCCGGGGCAGATGACAATGAGCAGTTCTTC. Translation gives CASSAGADDNEQFF.

This clone was seen a few times. This sequence joins TRBV7-9 and TRBJ1-1; unclear D gene. The ends were cut back, 2 bases at V and 1 base at J, with 11 bases in the middle. The CDR3 runs to 15 residues. In germline, CDR1 is SEHNR, CDR2 FQNEAQ (reference sequence). The CDR3 here is CASSLNWGTNTEAFF. The CDR3 region has the DNA TGTGCCAGCAGCTTAAATTGGGGAACGAACACTGAAGCTTTCTTT.

A single count supports this clone. The chain is built from TRBV20-1 and TRBJ2-7; no definite D call. CDR1 and CDR2 (germline): DFQATT, SNEGSKA (reference sequence). V lost 7 bases to trimming and J lost 3 bases, with 10 bases between them. The CDR3 is 11 residues long. CDR3 region: CSVQQYYEQYF. The CDR3 bases are TGCAGTGTTCAGCAATACTACGAGCAGTACTTC.

This clone is labeled as medium-sized. At the DNA level, this CDR3 is encoded by other sequences in the same sample as well. In DNA, the CDR3 is TGTGCCAGCAGCTCTACAGATACGCAGTATTTT. This codes for CASSSTDTQYF. V usage is TRBV7-9 and J usage is TRBJ2-3; no clear D gene. V shed 4 bases and J shed 3 bases, with 2 bases lying between them. Looked up from germline, CDR1 is SEHNR and CDR2 is FQNEAQ (reference sequence). The CDR3 is made up of 11 amino acids.

The V and J genes are TRBV7-8 and TRBJ2-3; possible D gene TRBD2, 6 bases. V lost 0 bases to trimming and J lost 6 bases, with 13 bases between them. Per the germline V gene, CDR1 is SGHVS and CDR2 is FQNEAQ. CDR3 length: 15 residues. The chain's CDR3 is CASSLARGTGDTQYF. The CDR3 nucleotides read TGTGCCAGCAGCTTAGCGCGGGGTACCGGGGATACGCAGTATTTT. Full variable domain (remainder filled in from reference TRBV7-8 and TRBJ2-3): GAGVSQSPRYKVAKRGQDVALRCDPISGHVSLFWYQQALGQGPEFLTYFQNEAQLDKSGLPSDRFFAERPEGSVSTLKIQRTQQEDSAVYLCASSLARGTGDTQYFGPGTRLTVL.

The genes are TRBV5-6 and TRBJ1-1; D remains ambiguous. Trimming took 0 bases from V and 5 from J, leaving 14 bases between them. CDR1 is SGHDT and CDR2 is YYEEEE in the germline V gene. The CDR3 extends over 15 amino acids. CDR3 amino acids: CASSLAGPPRTEAFF. The CDR3 coding sequence is TGTGCCAGCAGCTTGGCCGGCCCACCAAGGACTGAAGCTTTCTTT.

This chain links TRBV19 with TRBJ2-7; the D gene is possibly TRBD2 (5 bases). Germline values: CDR1 LNHDA, CDR2 SQIVND (reference sequence). There are 12 residues in the CDR3. Trimming cost V 9 bases and J 7 bases, with 16 bases left between them. The DNA for the CDR3 is TGTGCCAGCCGATCCGTTGGGGAGGAGCAGTACTTC. Translating it yields CASRSVGEEQYF.

This chain joins TRBV30 and TRBJ2-5; D ambiguous. Trimming stripped 5 bases from V and 11 bases from J, with 12 bases between. Germline CDR1 reads GTSNPN; CDR2 reads SVGIG (reference sequence). This CDR3 is 10 amino acids long. This CDR3 is CAWGTVSQYF. The CDR3 coding sequence is TGTGCCTGGGGCACCGTGTCGCAGTACTTC.

In this sample, this clone turned up a few times. This sequence joins TRBV7-8 and TRBJ1-1, with D hard to call. The V and J ends lost 5 bases and 7 bases respectively, with 11 bases between them. CDR1 is SGHVS and CDR2 is FQNEAQ in the germline V gene. The CDR3 runs to 12 residues. This CDR3 is CASSPDGFEAFF. CDR3 sequence (DNA): TGTGCCAGCAGCCCGGACGGATTTGAAGCTTTCTTT.

The chain uses TRBV5-8 and TRBJ1-1; no reliable D call. The CDR3 runs 16 residues. Germline V lookup: CDR1 SGHTS, CDR2 YDEGEE. Trimming left V 0 bases short and J 3 bases short, with 15 bases between. DNA of the CDR3: TGTGCCAGCAGCTTGGCGGGGAGGGTGGTGGACACTGAAGCTTTCTTT. This gives the protein CASSLAGRVVDTEAFF.